This is a list of T cell receptor beta chains from one sample in a study of spatial heterogeneity in lung cancer. TCRdb analysed the 5' RACE reads with MiXCR anew, one entry per CDR3 protein. The data hold 24,000 or so distinct CDR3 sequences, with 6.5% to 8% observed a single time. Sample: PBMCs, taken at surgery. The receptors derive from a male donor with early-stage non-small cell lung cancer. Each CDR3 is given with its conserved first and last residue.

V gene	CDR3 protein
TRBV20-1	CSASRGLGNQPQHF
TRBV27	CASSGRTSGRIRSTDTQYF
TRBV20-1	CSARGRRGISYNEQFF
TRBV13	CASSSPGQIANYGYTF
TRBV2	CASREGQSFQPQHF
TRBV2	CASSSYIPPRETQYF
TRBV20-1	CSANTPGQESTDTQYF
TRBV9	CASSVDRADGGAFF
TRBV20-1	CSARIVGQSTDTQYF
TRBV5-1	CASSSSQGYGYTF
TRBV12-3/TRBV12-4	CASTSLGGRVIQTQYF
TRBV20-1	CSATGSSSAEQFF
TRBV29-1	CSVSGGPRETQYF
TRBV9	CASSEITDSYNEQFF
TRBV28	CASSFMSSYNSPLHF
TRBV28	CASSRQGGTREQYF
TRBV20-1	CSARPLSGTASYNEQFF
TRBV27	CASSLGRKETQYF
TRBV6-5	CATVQDRGLNYGYTF
TRBV2	CASSIRTSGATGELFF
TRBV6-2/TRBV6-3	CASRLRQFGYTF
TRBV10-3	CAAGGSTDTQYF
TRBV6-5	CASSYPRSGELFF
TRBV12-3/TRBV12-4	CASSPVLAGGYNEQFF
TRBV6-5	CASSSDRGRAGELFF